The entry below gives a single T cell receptor beta chain sequence along with its context. What it binds is not known. Generated by immunoSEQ multiplex PCR, the TCRdb table keeps only in-frame clones and is missing some. The sample records around 100,000 clones, about 90% being singletons. The germline V gene encodes CDR1 WSHSY and CDR2 SAAADI. The V end lost 2 bases, the J end lost 2 bases, and 13 bases lay between the germline ends. The CDR3 spans 15 residues. The source of the sample is a study of identifying expanded T cells in peripheral blood. During the collection period, no donor immune events like infections were recorded. Broader study findings: Roughly two-week clone count variance significantly increased as total template count grew. Over about two and four weeks, about 15 and 19 clones changed, versus more than 1 between replicates.

The source is a person aged 18 to 70 in good health. The rearrangement links TRBV10-2 to TRBJ2-7, with D tentatively TRBD2 (7 bases). The source material was blood. For the CDR3, the DNA is TGCGCCAGCAGTGAGGACGGGGGGCCTACCTACGAGCAGTACTTC. It encodes CASSEDGGPTYEQYF.